This T cell receptor beta chain was observed in a study of blood T cell repertoires in COVID-19. Overall study: Acute and convalescent COVID-19 specimens originated in the United States, Italy and Spain. PBMCs, B-cell-depleted T cells, or T cells were the source of the cDNA or gDNA that made up the material.

Trimming pared 3 bases from V and 7 bases from J, leaving 16 bases between. Per germline, CDR1 MNHEY and CDR2 SMNVEV (reference sequence). The CDR3 loop spans 15 amino acids. Original processing methods: From reference gene primer amplification, estimates of nucleated cell counts were derived. Repertoires were generated with immunoSEQ multiplex PCR, while TCRdb's copy carries only in-frame clones and drops some. That table supplies the V and J calls and clone size; D and trimming were determined from the DNA. The data show approximately 210,000 clones, with around 82% seen just once and 3.5% to 5.5% held by the top ten. All enrollees were roughly 18 to 89 years old and from 24 US areas.

Sequencing input: PBMCs or T cells enriched from blood (not recorded which). V and J are TRBV27 and TRBJ1-5; possibly TRBD1 for D (6 bases). This TCR was sampled from a man aged 25-40 years with acute COVID-19. The CDR3 DNA is TGTGCCAGCAGTTTGGGTCAGGGGAGAATGCAGCCCCAGCATTTT. Protein sequence: CASSLGQGRMQPQHF.